These T cell receptor beta chains were read from a single sample in a study of regulatory T cells in long-lasting Graves disease. TCRdb recomputed calls from the multiplex PCR reads with MiXCR, one row per CDR3 protein. The sample includes roughly 380,000 distinct CDR3 sequences, around a sixth seen only once; the top ten take approximately 22%. The input for sequencing was peripheral blood mononuclear cells (PBMCs), taken at new diagnosis, from a patient treated with antithyroid drugs. These receptors came from a female donor with Graves disease. Both conserved end residues are part of each CDR3. Each record gives: clone size, D gene, V gene, CDR3 protein. D genes are given only for firm matches. Clone size, where shown, is once, few, many, or a class for clones that have expanded.

clone_size: -; d_call: -; v_call: TRBV2; cdr3_aa: CARLSGASDSPLHF
clone_size: many; d_call: -; v_call: TRBV29-1; cdr3_aa: CTLRDFSTDTQYF
clone_size: few; d_call: -; v_call: TRBV25-1; cdr3_aa: CASSDMRVGRSYGYTF
clone_size: few; d_call: -; v_call: TRBV11-2; cdr3_aa: CASSSHRDAYSPLHF
clone_size: many; d_call: -; v_call: TRBV12-3/TRBV12-4; cdr3_aa: CASSPGGVTGELFF
clone_size: -; d_call: TRBD1; v_call: TRBV12-3/TRBV12-4; cdr3_aa: CASSFGTGEGEKLFF
clone_size: -; d_call: -; v_call: TRBV7-9; cdr3_aa: CASRLPGEGNYGYTF
clone_size: many; d_call: TRBD2; v_call: TRBV20-1; cdr3_aa: CSARGTSGGSSSYNEQFF
clone_size: many; d_call: -; v_call: TRBV20-1; cdr3_aa: CSASQGGRQFF
clone_size: many; d_call: -; v_call: TRBV20-1; cdr3_aa: CSARGGGVEKLFF
clone_size: many; d_call: -; v_call: TRBV14; cdr3_aa: CASSQGLSADEQFF
clone_size: many; d_call: TRBD1; v_call: TRBV28; cdr3_aa: CASSLRGQGRPQPQHF
clone_size: many; d_call: TRBD2; v_call: TRBV3-1; cdr3_aa: CASSPTSVPDTQYF
clone_size: many; d_call: -; v_call: TRBV3-1; cdr3_aa: CASSQVKYSVLTF
clone_size: few; d_call: -; v_call: TRBV18; cdr3_aa: CASSRRDTNIQYF
clone_size: -; d_call: TRBD1; v_call: TRBV7-3; cdr3_aa: CASGPGTGAYNEQFF
clone_size: many; d_call: TRBD1; v_call: TRBV5-1; cdr3_aa: CASSWDPRDSNSGANVLTF
clone_size: many; d_call: -; v_call: TRBV7-2; cdr3_aa: CASSLVGPGDTQYF
clone_size: many; d_call: -; v_call: TRBV29-1; cdr3_aa: CSVRMGADTQYF
clone_size: many; d_call: TRBD2; v_call: TRBV27; cdr3_aa: CASSFFGRGGTDTQYF
clone_size: many; d_call: -; v_call: TRBV20-1; cdr3_aa: CSAHRGAREQYF
clone_size: many; d_call: -; v_call: TRBV27; cdr3_aa: CASSSGGELFF
clone_size: many; d_call: -; v_call: TRBV27; cdr3_aa: CASSLVYQETQYF
clone_size: few; d_call: TRBD2; v_call: TRBV18; cdr3_aa: CASSLTSGRNIQYF
clone_size: many; d_call: -; v_call: TRBV20-1; cdr3_aa: CSADFQGVGETQYF
clone_size: many; d_call: -; v_call: TRBV4-1; cdr3_aa: CASSQGHMNTEAFF
clone_size: -; d_call: -; v_call: TRBV7-3; cdr3_aa: CASSRGDQWVSADTQYF
clone_size: many; d_call: TRBD1; v_call: TRBV28; cdr3_aa: CASRSTGQGGQPQHF
clone_size: -; d_call: TRBD1; v_call: TRBV5-1; cdr3_aa: CASSFLGTGRNTEAFF
clone_size: few; d_call: -; v_call: TRBV15; cdr3_aa: CATSRGPGESGYTF
clone_size: many; d_call: -; v_call: TRBV19; cdr3_aa: CASSTQNSNQPQHF
clone_size: -; d_call: -; v_call: TRBV28; cdr3_aa: CASGSGLTTQFF
clone_size: many; d_call: TRBD2; v_call: TRBV27; cdr3_aa: CASRGGQETQYF
clone_size: many; d_call: -; v_call: TRBV7-2; cdr3_aa: CASSPFGTDSYQETQYF
clone_size: -; d_call: TRBD1; v_call: TRBV6-1; cdr3_aa: CASRRQGANSPLHF
clone_size: -; d_call: TRBD1; v_call: TRBV24-1; cdr3_aa: CATSDQQGGGQPQHF
clone_size: -; d_call: TRBD1; v_call: TRBV29-1; cdr3_aa: CSVGRDRGSYEQYF
clone_size: -; d_call: -; v_call: TRBV5-4; cdr3_aa: CASTPGKGSYEQYF
clone_size: many; d_call: -; v_call: TRBV6-1; cdr3_aa: CASRPLQGSSYEQYF
clone_size: -; d_call: -; v_call: TRBV27; cdr3_aa: CASSYQGRGTEAFF
clone_size: many; d_call: -; v_call: TRBV6-1; cdr3_aa: CASSRARDNYEQYF
clone_size: many; d_call: TRBD2; v_call: TRBV10-3; cdr3_aa: CAIQGTSGRYNEQFF
clone_size: many; d_call: -; v_call: TRBV20-1; cdr3_aa: CSAMSSINRPQHF
clone_size: -; d_call: -; v_call: TRBV18; cdr3_aa: CASSPPNPGHLNPEAFF
clone_size: many; d_call: TRBD2; v_call: TRBV28; cdr3_aa: CASSPGGAGETQYF